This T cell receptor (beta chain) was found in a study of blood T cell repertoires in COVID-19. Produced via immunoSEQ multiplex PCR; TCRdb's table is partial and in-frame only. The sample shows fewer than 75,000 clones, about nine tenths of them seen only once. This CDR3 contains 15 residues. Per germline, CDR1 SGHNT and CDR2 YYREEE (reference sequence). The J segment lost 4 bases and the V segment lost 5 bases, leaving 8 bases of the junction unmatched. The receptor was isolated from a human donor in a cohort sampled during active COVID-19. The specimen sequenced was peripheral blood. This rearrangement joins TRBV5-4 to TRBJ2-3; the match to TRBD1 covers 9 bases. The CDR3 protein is CASRQGQGGPDTQYF. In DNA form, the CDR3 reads TGTGCCAGCAGGCAGGGACAGGGTGGCCCAGATACGCAGTATTTT.